Following are 16 T cell receptor beta chains from one sample sequenced in a study of T-cell memory formation after mild COVID-19. TCRdb independently ran MiXCR on the 5' RACE reads; one entry per CDR3 protein. The table lists about 38,000 distinct CDR3 sequences, approximately 10% of them singletons, with about 32% in the top ten. Sequenced material: PBMCs or a T cell subset sorted from them (not recorded which). The receptors derive from a man aged 18 to 30 who had mild COVID-19 (a few samples of this study predate the infection). Cell type and time point are not known.

This clonotype was detected many times. CDR3 bases: TGTGCCAGCAGTTTATCCGGGAGGTGGGAGGGCTACACCTTC. Its translation is CASSLSGRWEGYTF. The chain carries TRBV27 and TRBJ1-2; no definite D call. CDR3 length equals 14 residues. Deletions cut 0 bases from V and 8 bases from J, with 13 bases between. Germline assignment: CDR1 MNHEY and CDR2 SMNVEV (reference sequence).

This clonotype was picked up a small number of times. The CDR3 region is CASSPGVLDRAHEQYF. CDR3 sequence (DNA): TGCGCCAGCAGCCCCGGGGTCCTGGACAGGGCCCACGAGCAGTACTTC. The chain links TRBV4-1 to TRBJ2-7; TRBD1 matches at 8 bases. Trimming took 4 bases from V and 5 from J; bases not matched to a gene: 13. Germline V gives CDR1 MGHRA, CDR2 YSYEKL. The CDR3 sequence is 16 residues long.

This clonotype was detected many times. V is TRBV4-2 and J is TRBJ1-1, with D uncertain. The CDR3 extends over 14 amino acids. The germline V gene encodes CDR1 LGHNA and CDR2 YNFKEQ. V was cut by 1 base and J by 1 base, with 7 bases left in between. CDR3 nucleotide sequence: TGTGCCAGCAGCCAAGCCAGCTGGAACACTGAAGCTTTCTTT. Amino acid sequence: CASSQASWNTEAFF.

This clonotype was recorded many times. The genes are TRBV6-1 and TRBJ2-5; TRBD2 agrees at 11 bases. CDR1 is MNHNS, CDR2 SASEGT, per germline. There are 15 residues in the CDR3. The trim removed 6 bases at V and 9 bases at J, leaving 12 bases unmatched. The CDR3 region is CASSLSGGGRGAQYF. The CDR3 DNA reads as TGTGCCAGCAGCCTTAGCGGGGGGGGTCGAGGGGCCCAGTACTTC.

This clonotype was seen ten or more times. The chain uses TRBV20-1 and TRBJ1-1; TRBD1 aligns across 9 bases. The CDR3 length is 14 residues. The germline V gene has CDR1 DFQATT and CDR2 SNEGSKA (reference sequence). The junction had 5 bases not matched to a gene; V was cut back by 1 base and J by 5 bases. The CDR3, as DNA: TGCAGTGCTAGAGTGACAGGGGGTAAAACTGAAGCTTTCTTT. Translating gives CSARVTGGKTEAFF.

This clonotype occurred a few times. This chain connects TRBV20-1 to TRBJ2-5; TRBD1 matches 11 bases. The CDR3 consists of 15 residues. V shed 5 bases and J 2 bases; nucleotides not matched to a gene: 7. Germline V gives CDR1 DFQATT, CDR2 SNEGSKA (reference sequence). The CDR3, as DNA: TGCAGTGCTCGCGAGAGGGACAGGGGGCAAGAGACCCAGTACTTC. Encoded protein: CSARERDRGQETQYF.

In its sample, this clonotype was seen many times. This chain joins TRBV7-2 and TRBJ2-7; possible D gene TRBD2, 6 bases. The length of the CDR3 is 15 residues. V was pared by 2 bases and J by 1 base, with 12 bases between. Germline CDR1 and CDR2: SGHTA and FQGNSA. CDR3: CASSLQGGLSYEQYV. CDR3 nucleotides: TGTGCCAGCAGCTTACAGGGAGGTCTATCCTACGAGCAGTACGTC.

This clonotype was picked up many times. This sequence joins TRBV6-1 and TRBJ2-7, with D maybe TRBD2 (6 bases). Germline assignment: CDR1 MNHNS and CDR2 SASEGT. The CDR3 loop spans 13 amino acids. V was trimmed by 1 base and J by 8 bases, leaving 12 bases between them. The CDR3 nucleotides are TGTGCCAGCAGTGAAGAGTTCCGGGGGAAGCAGTACTTC. The encoded protein is CASSEEFRGKQYF.

Many counts were recorded for this clonotype. The V gene is TRBV10-3, the J gene TRBJ2-3; D may be TRBD2 (6 bases). Germline CDR1 is ENHRY and CDR2 is SYGVKD. This CDR3 contains 14 residues. The germline V and J ends were trimmed by 6 bases and 1 base, with 11 bases remaining between them. CDR3 sequence reads: CAISPTSGTDTQYF. The CDR3, as DNA: TGTGCCATCAGCCCGACTAGTGGCACAGATACGCAGTATTTT.

This clonotype was picked up many times. The chain has TRBV7-2 and TRBJ2-7, with 9 positions matching TRBD1. This CDR3 region has 15 residues. J was trimmed by 3 bases and V by 2 bases; bases with no gene match: 5. The germline CDR1 and CDR2 sequences are SGHTA and FQGNSA. The DNA of the CDR3 is TGTGCCAGCAGCTTAAGGACAGGGGTTATCTACGAGCAGTACGTC. Protein product: CASSLRTGVIYEQYV.

The sample holds many counts of this clonotype. The V gene is TRBV20-1, the J gene TRBJ2-3; D ambiguous. Germline CDR1 is DFQATT and CDR2 is SNEGSKA (reference sequence). V was cut by 7 bases and J by 1 base, with 15 bases left in between. The CDR3 consists of 14 residues. The CDR3 reads CSGKVPDGTDTQYF. The CDR3 coding sequence is TGCAGTGGGAAGGTTCCCGACGGCACAGATACGCAGTATTTT.

This clonotype appeared many times. The V and J genes are TRBV7-2 and TRBJ2-3; TRBD2 agrees at 10 bases. Germline trimming cut 3 bases from V and 10 bases from J; bases unmatched to any gene: 4. The CDR3 consists of 13 residues. Germline CDR1 is SGHTA and CDR2 is FQGNSA. CDR3 DNA sequence: TGTGCCAGCAGCTTTCTAGCGGGGGCCCCGCAGTATTTT. This sequence encodes CASSFLAGAPQYF.

This clonotype was found many times. The chain recombines TRBV7-2 with TRBJ2-2; tentatively, D is TRBD2 (7 bases). The length of the CDR3 is 15 residues. Trimming shortened V by 5 bases and J by 5 bases, and 15 bases separated the two germline ends. Germline V gene lookup returns CDR1 SGHTA and CDR2 FQGNSA. In nucleotides, the CDR3 is TGTGCCAGCAGCCCGGGGGGCCCGGGTACCGGGGAGCTGTTTTTT. It yields the protein CASSPGGPGTGELFF.

This clonotype has at least ten counts. The V gene is TRBV5-1, the J gene TRBJ2-1, with TRBD2 matching 14 bases. This CDR3 comprises 16 residues. Germline V CDR1 and CDR2: SGHRS, YFSETQ. V shed 9 bases and J 0 bases; nucleotides not matched to a gene: 5. In nucleotides, the CDR3 is TGCGCCACCCGGACTAGCGGGGGGCTCTCCTACAATGAGCAGTTCTTC. Protein product: CATRTSGGLSYNEQFF.

The sample holds many counts of this clonotype. The genes are TRBV10-3 and TRBJ2-7; TRBD1 aligns across 7 bases. The V and J ends lost 6 bases and 3 bases, in that order; junction bases with no gene match: 5. Germline CDR1 ENHRY, CDR2 SYGVKD. The CDR3 has 13 residues. The CDR3 region has the DNA TGTGCCATCAGCCCCGGGACAGACTACGAGCAGTACTTC. Its protein product is CAISPGTDYEQYF.

In its sample, this clonotype was seen many times. The chain has TRBV7-2 and TRBJ1-2; TRBD1 aligns across 11 bases. CDR3 length: 15 amino acids. Germline values: CDR1 SGHTA, CDR2 FQGNSA. V shed 1 base, J shed 8 bases, and the junction held 6 bases outside the gene matches. The CDR3 nucleotides are TGTGCCAGCAGCTTAGGTGGGGACAGGGGGTCCGGCTACACCTTC. Its translation: CASSLGGDRGSGYTF.